This T cell receptor beta chain was profiled in a study of molecular identifiers for immune sequencing clone quantification. This clonotype was picked up many times. Library preparation followed earlier protocols using designated TCR primers. TCRdb processed the PCR reads anew with MiXCR; each CDR3 protein has one entry. The repertoire holds hundreds of thousands of distinct CDR3 sequences, with 20% as singletons. The sequenced sample was naive CD8+ T cells from blood, with Jurkat cell RNA spiked in. This sample's subset: FACS-sorted CD8+CD4-CCR7+CD45RA+ naive T cells. The TCR comes from a human donor in good health. Some libraries in this study had Jurkat cell RNA spiked in.

Here the CDR3 reads CSAMDRDSSSYEQYF. CDR3 sequence (DNA): TGCAGTGCAATGGACCGGGACAGCAGCTCCTACGAGCAGTACTTC. The chain joins TRBV20-1 to TRBJ2-7; 7 nucleotides agree with TRBD1. There are 15 residues in the CDR3. CDR1 is DFQATT and CDR2 is SNEGSKA in the germline V gene (reference sequence). Germline trimming cut 6 bases from V and 0 bases from J; bases unmatched to any gene: 11.